The source of this TCR beta chain is a study of cytomegalovirus exposure and HLA in healthy donors. Researchers ran the PCR with 60 Vbeta and 13 Jbeta primers. Measured with immunoSEQ multiplex PCR; TCRdb has only the in-frame clones, and not every one. The sample lists nearly 100,000 clones; 65% to 85% were seen once. V shed 7 bases and J 2 bases; nucleotides not matched to a gene: 6. The germline V gene has CDR1 LGHNT and CDR2 FRNRAP. The length of the CDR3 is 14 residues. The sequencing input was PBMCs. This TCR was sampled from an older woman in good health and CMV-seropositive. The genes are TRBV12-5 and TRBJ1-2; 8 bases fit TRBD1. CDR3 residues: CASASQGGNYGYTF. DNA of the CDR3: TGTGCTAGTGCCTCACAGGGGGGCAACTATGGCTACACCTTC.